This record looks at one T cell receptor beta chain sequence and its context. RNA amounts of roughly 0.5 to 1 ug underwent reverse transcription with random hexamers. TCRdb re-derived calls from the immunoSEQ multiplex PCR reads in MiXCR, one entry per CDR3 protein. The sample consists of around 200,000 distinct CDR3 sequences, 90% to 95% of them appearing once. Deletions cut 6 bases from V and 5 bases from J, with 14 bases between. This CDR3 has 13 residues. Germline values: CDR1 DFQATT, CDR2 SNEGSKA (reference sequence). The sample is drawn from a study of CD8 T cells in Susac syndrome. J is TRBJ2-1 and V is TRBV20-1; D is unclear. The material sequenced was CD4+ T cells from PBMCs. This TCR came from a human donor with Susac syndrome. The CDR3 bases are TGCAGTGCGTTACGGACGGCGAACAATGAGCAGTTCTTC. As protein: CSALRTANNEQFF.